A selection of T cell receptor beta chains follows, all from one sample in a study of T cell responses to AZD1222 COVID-19 vaccine. Sequencing was performed with immunoSEQ multiplex PCR; in TCRdb, only in-frame clones are kept and a portion is missing. The sample includes tens of thousands of clones, around nine tenths of them seen just once. Source: peripheral blood, taken 28 days after the second AZD1222 dose. Receptors originate from an adult who received the AZD1222 COVID-19 vaccine. Both conserved end residues are part of each CDR3. The order of the fields is CDR3 protein, CDR3 DNA, clone size, D gene, CDR3 length, J gene, V gene. D genes are given only for firm matches. Some rows mark clone size as missing; the rest say once, few, many or name a class of expanded clone.

CASSKEWTGVTQYF TGTGCCAGCAGCAAAGAATGGACAGGGGTGACCCAGTACTTC NA NA 14 TRBJ2-5 TRBV21-1
CATSDSTDILYGYTF TGTGCCACCAGTGATTCTACAGACATTTTATATGGCTACACCTTC NA NA 15 TRBJ1-2 TRBV24-1
CASSLSGGSETQYF TGTGCCAGCAGCTTGAGCGGGGGTTCGGAGACCCAGTACTTC NA TRBD2 14 TRBJ2-5 TRBV7-9
CASSDDRAIREGYTF TGTGCCAGCAGCGACGACAGGGCCATCCGAGAGGGCTACACCTTC NA TRBD1 15 TRBJ1-2 TRBV5-5
CASSQEGMSTDTQYF TGCGCCAGCAGCCAAGAGGGCATGAGCACAGATACGCAGTATTTT NA NA 15 TRBJ2-3 TRBV4-1
CASSPSRGFYNEQFF TGTGCCAGCAGTCCTTCGCGGGGGTTTTACAATGAGCAGTTCTTC few TRBD2 15 TRBJ2-1 TRBV2
CAWSVEGSNQPQHF TGTGCCTGGAGTGTGGAGGGCTCCAATCAGCCCCAGCATTTT NA NA 14 TRBJ1-5 TRBV30
CASSPRGLVRDEKLFF TGTGCCAGCAGCCCCAGGGGTTTGGTACGTGATGAAAAACTGTTTTTT NA NA 16 TRBJ1-4 TRBV7-9
CSVGLSETGTWEQYF TGCAGCGTGGGGCTCTCGGAGACAGGGACGTGGGAGCAGTACTTC few TRBD1 15 TRBJ2-7 TRBV29-1
CATAGRQGLGGYTF TGTGCCACCGCAGGGAGACAGGGGCTTGGTGGCTACACCTTC NA TRBD1 14 TRBJ1-2 TRBV7-9
CASSVIPDSDYGYTF TGTGCCAGCAGCGTAATACCTGACAGCGACTATGGCTACACCTTC NA NA 15 TRBJ1-2 TRBV9
CAGTDRKWDTEAFF TGTGCCGGGACCGACAGAAAATGGGACACTGAAGCTTTCTTT NA NA 14 TRBJ1-1 TRBV30
CAITGGLNEKLFF TGTGCCATCACTGGGGGCCTTAATGAAAAACTGTTTTTT once NA 13 TRBJ1-4 TRBV6-4
CSVRPLGRSTDTQYF TGCAGCGTGCGACCATTAGGAAGAAGCACAGATACGCAGTATTTT once NA 15 TRBJ2-3 TRBV29-1
CASSYVEGRGFDEQYF TGTGCCAGCAGTTACGTCGAAGGCAGGGGGTTCGACGAGCAGTACTTC NA TRBD1 16 TRBJ2-7 TRBV6-2/TRBV6-3
CASSGEEPGYGYTF TGTGCCAGCTCCGGGGAGGAGCCTGGCTATGGCTACACCTTC NA NA 14 TRBJ1-2 TRBV2
CASSLDRGNTIYF TGTGCCAGCAGCCTCGACAGGGGAAACACCATATATTTT NA NA 13 TRBJ1-3 TRBV7-3
CASSLSETQYF TGTGCCAGCAGCTTATCAGAGACCCAGTACTTC NA NA 11 TRBJ2-5 TRBV7-9
CASNGGRNQPQHF TGTGCCAGTAATGGCGGCCGCAATCAGCCCCAGCATTTT NA NA 13 TRBJ1-5 TRBV19